The 28 T cell receptor beta chains presented below share a single source sample, sequenced in a study of PD-L1 blockade in urothelial cancer. Profiling relied on immunoSEQ multiplex PCR, and the TCRdb table lists in-frame clones only, not all of them. The repertoire consists of under 120,000 clones, with 70% to 85% occurring once and the leading ten covering about 2.2%. Source: PBMCs, taken around atezolizumab (anti-PD-L1) treatment. These receptors were collected from a man aged 50 or older with urothelial cancer.

This chain joins TRBV6-5 and TRBJ2-7; D is possibly TRBD1 (8 bases). The V end lost 5 bases, the J end lost 4 bases, and 18 bases lay between the germline ends. In germline, CDR1 is MNHEY, CDR2 SVGAGI. The CDR3 runs to 15 residues. CDR3 coding DNA: TGTGCCAGCAGTCTACAGGGGGGGACCCAATACGAGCAGTACTTC. Translation gives CASSLQGGTQYEQYF.

This rearrangement joins TRBV28 to TRBJ1-6; 10 nucleotides align to TRBD1. The CDR3 is made up of 14 amino acids. The germline gives CDR1 MDHEN, CDR2 SYDVKM. V lost 6 bases and J lost 9; bases outside the gene matches: 5. For the CDR3, the DNA is TGTGCCAGCAGCTCCGGGACAGGGGTTTCACCCCTCCACTTT. Translation gives CASSSGTGVSPLHF. Full variable domain (rest looked up from reference TRBV28 and TRBJ1-6): DVKVTQSSRYLVKRTGEKVFLECVQDMDHENMFWYRQDPGLGLRLIYFSYDVKMKEKGDIPEGYSVSREKKERFSLILESASTNQTSMYLCASSSGTGVSPLHFGNGTRLTVT.

The rearrangement joins TRBV5-1 to TRBJ2-1, with TRBD1 as a possible D gene (5 bases). V was trimmed by 2 bases and J by 2 bases, leaving 11 bases between them. The CDR3 is 15 amino acids. From germline, CDR1 is SGHRS and CDR2 YFSETQ. The CDR3 DNA is TGCGCCAGCAGCTTTGACAGTTTACCCTACAATGAGCAGTTCTTC. It encodes CASSFDSLPYNEQFF.

The chain couples TRBV5-1 to TRBJ2-1; 11 bases are shared with TRBD2. The V gene end was trimmed by 4 bases and the J gene end by 0 bases; junction bases not matched to a gene: 3. Germline V lookup: CDR1 SGHRS, CDR2 YFSETQ. This CDR3 is 16 amino acids long. The CDR3 sequence is CASSRTSGSSYNEQFF. The CDR3 DNA is TGCGCCAGCAGCCGCACTAGCGGGAGCTCCTACAATGAGCAGTTCTTC.

J is TRBJ1-6 and V is TRBV10-3, with no clear D. V lost 0 bases and J lost 8, with 8 bases in between. This CDR3 spans 14 amino acids. The V gene's germline CDR1 is ENHRY and CDR2 SYGVKD. CDR3 in DNA: TGTGCCATCAGTGAGTCAGGGAGCGATTCACCCCTCCACTTT. The encoded protein is CAISESGSDSPLHF.

The V and J genes are TRBV28 and TRBJ2-1, with D perhaps matching TRBD1 (7 bases). Trimming left V 5 bases short and J 4 bases short, with 15 bases between. The V gene's germline CDR1 is MDHEN and CDR2 SYDVKM. This CDR3 is built from 15 residues. This CDR3 is CASSRRDRQYNEQFF. The CDR3, as DNA: TGTGCCAGCAGTCGGAGGGACAGACAATACAATGAGCAGTTCTTC.

The chain employs TRBV5-8 and TRBJ2-1, with D possibly matching TRBD2 (5 bases). This CDR3 comprises 15 residues. The V end lost 7 bases, the J end lost 7 bases, and 21 bases lay between the germline ends. The germline CDR1 and CDR2 sequences are SGHTS and YDEGEE. CDR3 protein: CASPPYKGLTNEQFF. The CDR3 region has the DNA TGTGCCAGCCCTCCTTACAAAGGACTCACGAATGAGCAGTTCTTC.

The count of this clone is one. The chain links TRBV10-1 to TRBJ2-1; D is undetermined. This CDR3 contains 16 residues. Per the germline V gene, CDR1 is WNHNN and CDR2 is SYGVQD (reference sequence). V gave up 0 bases and J gave up 6 bases, with 15 bases separating them. CDR3 DNA sequence: TGCGCCAGCAGTGAGTCGAGAGGTCCGACCGGCAATGAGCAGTTCTTC. Translated: CASSESRGPTGNEQFF.

This clone has just one count. The chain couples TRBV4-2 to TRBJ2-1, with D possibly matching TRBD2 (6 bases). In germline, CDR1 is LGHNA, CDR2 YNFKEQ. V lost 5 bases, J lost 0 bases, and 11 bases lay in between. The CDR3 is 15 amino acids. CDR3 protein: CASSTLTSSYNEQFF. CDR3 in DNA: TGTGCCAGCAGCACCCTGACTAGCTCCTACAATGAGCAGTTCTTC.

This sequence joins TRBV6-6 and TRBJ2-2, with 7 bases lining up with TRBD2. With 6 bases clipped from V and 6 bases from J, the junction kept 13 bases outside the gene matches. This CDR3 comprises 16 residues. Germline lookup yields CDR1 MNHNY and CDR2 SVGAGI (reference sequence). The CDR3 reads CASSQLANVQAGELFF. CDR3 DNA sequence: TGTGCCAGCAGCCAACTAGCGAATGTTCAAGCCGGGGAGCTGTTTTTT.

CDR3 nucleotide sequence: TGTGCCAGCAGCTTAGGATTACTGCGGGTACAAGAGACCCAGTACTTC. Translation: CASSLGLLRVQETQYF. V is TRBV7-2 and J is TRBJ2-5; D may be TRBD2 (5 bases). V lost 1 base to trimming and J lost 2 bases, with 14 bases between them. The CDR3 length is 16 residues. Germline V gene data show CDR1 as SGHTA and CDR2 as FQGNSA.

This sequence joins TRBV7-6 and TRBJ2-5; TRBD2 agrees at 7 bases. The CDR3 extends over 14 amino acids. With 7 bases clipped from V and 2 bases from J, the junction kept 7 bases outside the gene matches. Germline V lookup: CDR1 SGHVS, CDR2 FNYEAQ. In nucleotides, the CDR3 is TGTGCCAGCACCCCGCGGGAGAGGCAAGAGACCCAGTACTTC. Residues: CASTPRERQETQYF.

This sequence joins TRBV4-2 and TRBJ1-1; 7 nucleotides match TRBD1. Germline V gene sequence: CDR1 LGHNA, CDR2 YNFKEQ. Losses at the gene ends were 1 base for V and 8 bases for J; bases not matched to a gene: 10. This CDR3 spans 15 amino acids. This CDR3 reads CASSQGAWDRQEAFF. The CDR3 DNA follows: TGTGCCAGCAGCCAAGGGGCGTGGGACAGACAAGAAGCTTTCTTT.

The genes are TRBV30 and TRBJ2-7, with TRBD1 matching 8 bases. CDR1 is GTSNPN, CDR2 SVGIG, per germline (reference sequence). With V trimmed by 3 bases and J by 0 bases, 4 bases remained unmatched. This CDR3 has 14 amino acids. The DNA for the CDR3 is TGTGCCTGGAGGGGACAGGTGAGCTCCTACGAGCAGTACTTC. It specifies CAWRGQVSSYEQYF. Based on the CDR3 plus reference TRBV30 and TRBJ2-7, the full variable domain is SQTIHQWPATLVQPVGSPLSLECTVEGTSNPNLYWYRQAAGRGLQLLFYSVGIGQISSEVPQNLSASRPQDRQFILSSKKLLLSDSGFYLCAWRGQVSSYEQYFGPGTRLTVT.

The chain joins TRBV28 to TRBJ1-4; D remains unclear. Deletions cut 5 bases from V and 7 bases from J, with 14 bases between. Per the germline V gene, CDR1 is MDHEN and CDR2 is SYDVKM. This CDR3 spans 14 amino acids. The DNA for the CDR3 is TGTGCCAGCAGTCCCCCCGAAGTGGCTGAAAAACTGTTTTTT. Translating it yields CASSPPEVAEKLFF.

The rearrangement links TRBV6-1 to TRBJ2-7, with TRBD2 matching over 8 bases. The J segment lost 4 bases and the V segment lost 6 bases, leaving 5 bases of the junction unmatched. The germline V gene encodes CDR1 MNHNS and CDR2 SASEGT. This CDR3 spans 13 amino acids. The CDR3 coding sequence is TGTGCCAGCAGACAACTAGCGGAGTACGAGCAGTACTTC. This sequence encodes CASRQLAEYEQYF.

The J gene is TRBJ1-4, the V gene TRBV10-3; TRBD1 agrees at 9 bases. The J segment lost 8 bases and the V segment lost 11 bases, leaving 3 bases of the junction unmatched. The CDR3 covers 11 residues. Germline CDR1 ENHRY, CDR2 SYGVKD. CDR3 protein: CASGTGEKLFF. The CDR3 DNA reads as TGTGCCTCCGGGACAGGGGAAAAACTGTTTTTT.

This clone came up a few times. The V gene is TRBV28, the J gene TRBJ2-7; a possible D gene is TRBD2 (7 bases). The CDR3 sequence is 15 residues long. V was trimmed by 6 bases and J by 2 bases, leaving 17 bases between them. The V gene's germline CDR1 is MDHEN and CDR2 SYDVKM. CDR3: CASSWGGGSTYEQYF. The DNA of the CDR3 is TGTGCCAGCAGCTGGGGGGGCGGGTCGACCTACGAGCAGTACTTC.

The chain is built from TRBV21-1 and TRBJ1-5. TRBV21-1 is a pseudogene. This CDR3 is 13 amino acids long. Here the CDR3 reads CASSKGGDQPQHF. In DNA form, the CDR3 reads TGTGCCAGCAGCAAAGGGGGAGATCAGCCCCAGCATTTT.

The chain employs TRBV18 and TRBJ2-6; D gene ambiguous. V lost 0 bases, J lost 2 bases, and 5 bases lay in between. Germline V lookup: CDR1 KGHSH, CDR2 LQKENI. The CDR3 runs to 15 residues. Here the CDR3 DNA reads TGTGCCAGCTCACCACCCCAAACTGGGGCCAACGTCCTGACTTTC. Protein product: CASSPPQTGANVLTF.

The rearrangement links TRBV6-5 to TRBJ1-2; D is ambiguous. Trimming left V 4 bases short and J 1 base short, with 10 bases between. Germline assignment: CDR1 MNHEY and CDR2 SVGAGI. The CDR3 has 14 amino acids. The CDR3 nucleotides read TGTGCCAGCAGTTCTAACCGGGATAACTATGGCTACACCTTC. Its translation is CASSSNRDNYGYTF.

The genes are TRBV5-1 and TRBJ1-4, with TRBD1 matching over 7 bases. Germline V gene data show CDR1 as SGHRS and CDR2 as YFSETQ. This CDR3 has 14 amino acids. V shed 3 bases, J shed 5 bases, and the junction held 4 bases outside the gene matches. Here the CDR3 DNA reads TGCGCCAGCAGCTGGGACAGCGCAAATGAAAAACTGTTTTTT. This sequence encodes CASSWDSANEKLFF.

This chain joins TRBV2 and TRBJ2-2; possibly TRBD2 for D (5 bases). Germline V gives CDR1 SNHLY, CDR2 FYNNEI. Trimming shortened V by 3 bases and J by 4 bases, and 12 bases separated the two germline ends. This CDR3 spans 15 amino acids. In nucleotides, the CDR3 is TGTGCCAGCAGTGAGCGGGCTGGCCGCACCGGGGAGCTGTTTTTT. This encodes CASSERAGRTGELFF.

This chain connects TRBV5-1 to TRBJ2-3; D is possibly TRBD2 (5 bases). The CDR3 spans 15 residues. Germline assignment: CDR1 SGHRS and CDR2 YFSETQ. V dropped 2 bases and J dropped 2 bases, with 12 bases sitting between them. The CDR3 coding sequence is TGCGCCAGCAGCTTAGGATCGGGGAACACAGATACGCAGTATTTT. Its protein is CASSLGSGNTDTQYF.

CDR3 loop: CASRGGGQGNYGYTF. The CDR3, as DNA: TGTGCCAGCAGGGGTGGGGGACAGGGGAACTATGGCTACACCTTC. V gene TRBV7-2 combines with J gene TRBJ1-2, with 10 bases aligning to TRBD1. Germline V CDR1 and CDR2: SGHTA, FQGNSA. The CDR3 consists of 15 residues. V shed 6 bases and J 2 bases; nucleotides not matched to a gene: 6.

This rearrangement joins TRBV29-1 to TRBJ1-2; D perhaps matches TRBD1 (6 bases). The V gene lost 8 bases and the J gene lost 8 bases, with 21 bases spanning the gap. The length of the CDR3 is 13 residues. CDR1 SQVTM and CDR2 ANQGSEA come from the germline V gene. CDR3 region: CSTLRGGDSGYTF. The CDR3 DNA follows: TGCAGCACGTTACGAGGGGGGGACTCGGGCTACACCTTC.

This chain joins TRBV6-4 and TRBJ2-3; 14 nucleotides line up with TRBD2. V dropped 6 bases and J dropped 0; count of bases not matched to a gene: 11. CDR1 and CDR2 from the germline V gene are MRHNA and SNTAGT. The CDR3 sequence is 19 residues long. The CDR3 sequence: CASSRSGTSGRSSTDTQYF. The CDR3 DNA reads TGTGCCAGCAGCCGCAGCGGGACTAGCGGGAGATCTAGCACAGATACGCAGTATTTT.

The V call is TRBV28, the J call TRBJ2-7; 12 bases agree with TRBD2. This CDR3 has 14 amino acids. Germline-derived CDR1 and CDR2 are MDHEN and SYDVKM. J was trimmed by 4 bases and V by 10 bases; bases with no gene match: 8. CDR3 coding DNA: TGTGCCACCACCGAACTAGCGGGAGGATACGAGCAGTACTTC. The encoded protein is CATTELAGGYEQYF.